This T cell receptor (beta chain) was sequenced for a study of PD-1 blockade in classical Hodgkin lymphoma. Every patient experienced relapse after autologous stem cell transplantation, and brentuximab vedotin exposure varied. As concerns this clone: Its specificity is unknown.

Findings and caveats of the study: Repertoires differed for reasons still undefined, possibly disease activity or prior therapy.

The CDR3 is 14 residues long. Trimming removed 8 bases from V and 8 bases from J, with 19 bases in between. Germline assignment: CDR1 KGHSH and CDR2 LQKENI. Sequencing used immunoSEQ multiplex PCR; TCRdb keeps in-frame clones, though not all of them. The sample has about 97,000 clones, 65% to 85% seen once. The material sequenced was peripheral blood mononuclear cells (PBMCs), taken at baseline. This chain uses TRBV18 with TRBJ2-1; D not resolved. The TCR sequence derives from a human donor with classical Hodgkin lymphoma. CDR3 in amino acids: CASLSTQKLDEQFF. The CDR3 nucleotides are TGTGCCAGCCTGTCGACCCAAAAGCTGGATGAGCAGTTCTTC.